The rows below give T cell receptor beta chains drawn from one sample of a study of T-cell memory formation after mild COVID-19. TCRdb independently ran MiXCR on the 5' RACE reads; one entry per CDR3 protein. The profile shows roughly 250,000 distinct CDR3 sequences, about 15% of them singletons. The source material was PBMCs or a T cell subset sorted from them (not recorded which). The receptors were gathered from a man younger than 30 who had mild COVID-19 (a few samples of this study predate the infection). Cell type and time point are not known. The CDR3 runs from the conserved cysteine through the conserved F or W. D genes are given only for firm matches. A clone size is listed for some rows: how often the clone was seen (once, few, many), or a class if it is expanded.

v_call	j_call	clone_size	d_call	cdr3_nt	cdr3_aa
TRBV6-5	TRBJ2-7	NA	NA	TGTGCCAGCTTTGCCCGGGACAACTCCTACGAGCAGTACTTC	CASFARDNSYEQYF
TRBV12-3/TRBV12-4	TRBJ1-6	many	NA	TGTGCCAGCAGTTTAGCGACGGCTAATTCACCCCTCCACTTT	CASSLATANSPLHF
TRBV4-3	TRBJ1-1	many	NA	TGCGCCAGCAGCCAAGGGATTGAAGCTTTCTTT	CASSQGIEAFF
TRBV12-3/TRBV12-4	TRBJ1-5	few	NA	TGTGCCAGCAGTTATGGACGGGGAACGCCCCAGCATTTT	CASSYGRGTPQHF
TRBV10-3	TRBJ1-6	NA	NA	TGTGCCACAGGACGCTCTAGCTCCTATAATTCACCCCTCCACTTT	CATGRSSSYNSPLHF
TRBV4-3	TRBJ2-6	NA	NA	TGCGCCAGCAGCCAAGAGCGGGCAGCCTTAAACGTCCTGACTTTC	CASSQERAALNVLTF
TRBV6-5	TRBJ1-1	once	NA	TGTGCCAGCAGTTACTTGGAGAACACTGAAGCTTTCTTT	CASSYLENTEAFF
TRBV4-1	TRBJ1-1	few	TRBD1	TGCGCCAGCAGCCAAGGGCCCGAGACAGGGCCGTCGAGAGCTTTCTTT	CASSQGPETGPSRAFF
TRBV12-3/TRBV12-4	TRBJ2-3	NA	NA	TGTGCCAGCAGTTTTGGCTTCACAGATACGCAGTATTTT	CASSFGFTDTQYF
TRBV5-4	TRBJ2-2	NA	TRBD2	TGTGCCAGCAGCCCAGCGGGGGGGCCTATCGGGGAGCTGTTTTTT	CASSPAGGPIGELFF
TRBV5-1	TRBJ2-7	many	NA	TGCGCCAGCAGCTTGGAGTGGGTTCGCTCCTACGAGCAGTACTTC	CASSLEWVRSYEQYF
TRBV29-1	TRBJ2-7	few	NA	TGCAGCGTTGAACGACCCAACGGCTACGAGCAGTACTTC	CSVERPNGYEQYF
TRBV7-2	TRBJ1-1	NA	NA	TGTGCCAGCAGCTGGAACTGGGGGTCTGAAGCTTTCTTT	CASSWNWGSEAFF
TRBV11-2	TRBJ2-5	few	NA	TGTGCCACCGCGACTAGGGGCTGGGAGACCCAGTACTTC	CATATRGWETQYF
TRBV12-3/TRBV12-4	TRBJ2-7	many	NA	TGTGCCAGCAGCCAGGGGAACTCCTACGAGCAGTACTTC	CASSQGNSYEQYF
TRBV7-9	TRBJ2-5	NA	TRBD2	TGTGCCAGCAGCCAAGGGAGGGGCGGGGGAGAGACCCAGTACTTC	CASSQGRGGGETQYF
TRBV24-1	TRBJ2-1	few	NA	TGTGCCACCAGTGACCACACTAGAAGCTCCTACAATGAGCAGTTCTTC	CATSDHTRSSYNEQFF
TRBV20-1	TRBJ2-2	few	TRBD1	TGCAGTGCTAGAGGCCTACAGGGGGCCGGGGAGCTGTTTTTT	CSARGLQGAGELFF
TRBV7-6	TRBJ2-2	few	TRBD1	TGTGCCAGCAGCTGGGCAGGGGGCCGGACCGGGGAGCTGTTTTTT	CASSWAGGRTGELFF
TRBV5-1	TRBJ2-2	NA	NA	TGCGCCAGCAGCTCTCCAACAGGGTCCGGGGAGCTGTTTTTT	CASSSPTGSGELFF
TRBV3-1	TRBJ2-7	few	NA	TGTGCCAGCAGCCAAGATCTTGGGTACGAGCAGTACTTC	CASSQDLGYEQYF
TRBV9	TRBJ2-1	NA	TRBD2	TGTGCCAGCAGCGTAGACGGGAGGCCTTGGAATGAGCAGTTCTTC	CASSVDGRPWNEQFF
TRBV15	TRBJ2-1	few	NA	TGTGCCACCAGCAGAGAGACAGTCTCCTACAATGAGCAGTTCTTC	CATSRETVSYNEQFF
TRBV5-1	TRBJ2-3	NA	NA	TGCGCCAGCAGCTTGGTGGGACGGGGAGATACGCAGTATTTT	CASSLVGRGDTQYF
TRBV7-2	TRBJ1-4	NA	TRBD1	TGTGCCAGCAGCTACGACAGGGGCGGCGAAAAACTGTTTTTT	CASSYDRGGEKLFF
TRBV7-3	TRBJ2-1	NA	TRBD2	TGTGCCAGCAGCTTCGGGCTAGCGGGGTTCTACAATGAGCAGTTCTTC	CASSFGLAGFYNEQFF
TRBV7-2	TRBJ2-5	few	NA	TGTGCCAGCAGCTTAGGCCTACTAGCTTCGTGGGGAACAGAGACCCAGTACTTC	CASSLGLLASWGTETQYF
TRBV7-9	TRBJ2-6	once	NA	TGTGCCAGCACAGGGGTTTCCGGGGCCAACGTCCTGACTTTC	CASTGVSGANVLTF
TRBV20-1	TRBJ2-2	few	TRBD1	TGCAGTGCTACGGGACAGGGGGCCTCCGGGGAGCTGTTTTTT	CSATGQGASGELFF
TRBV29-1	TRBJ2-5	NA	NA	TGCAGCGTTGGAGCGGAGACTCGTGAGACCCAGTACTTC	CSVGAETRETQYF
TRBV5-1	TRBJ2-2	NA	NA	TGCGCCAGCAGCTGGGACGTAGCAGGCGGGGAGCTGTTTTTT	CASSWDVAGGELFF
TRBV13	TRBJ1-2	NA	NA	TGTGCCAGCAGCTTAGATGGTCCGGCTAACTATGGCTACACCTTC	CASSLDGPANYGYTF
TRBV23-1	TRBJ2-3	NA	NA	TGCGCCAGCAGTCAGCCAACAGGCGCAGATACGCAGTATTTT	CASSQPTGADTQYF
TRBV5-1	TRBJ2-6	many	NA	TGCGCCAGCAGCTTGTATCTGACAGGAGGCTCTGGGGCCAACGTCCTGACTTTC	CASSLYLTGGSGANVLTF